Presented here are 23 T cell receptor beta chains from one specimen sequenced in a study of regulatory T cells in long-lasting Graves disease. Both iRepertoire HTBI primers and Arm-PCR of CDR3 regions were used to build the TCR beta libraries. TCRdb redid the calling of the multiplex PCR reads with MiXCR, one entry per CDR3 protein. This sample has around 430,000 distinct CDR3 sequences, with less than 25% found just once. Specified time point: persistent/refractory GD, antithyroid drugs over 5 years with positive TRAb. From PBMCs, RNA was extracted and then used to make the TCR library. The source material was peripheral blood mononuclear cells (PBMCs), sampled when the disease was refractory, from a patient treated with antithyroid drugs. Source of these receptors: a female donor with Graves disease.

In its sample, this clonotype was seen many times. V and J are TRBV11-3 and TRBJ1-1, with D possibly TRBD1 on 5 matching bases. The CDR3 consists of 14 residues. The germline V gene has CDR1 SGHNT and CDR2 YENEEA. V lost 11 bases and J 1 base, leaving 17 bases between the germline ends. CDR3 coding DNA: TGTGCCGTACAAACCGGGGCCTCGAACACTGAAGCTTTCTTT. Translating it yields CAVQTGASNTEAFF.

This clonotype was counted at least ten times. The chain combines TRBV2 with TRBJ1-1, with no clear D. V shed 7 bases and J shed 10 bases, with 22 bases lying between them. This CDR3 has 14 residues. The germline gives CDR1 SNHLY, CDR2 FYNNEI. The CDR3 DNA reads as TGTGCCAGCATGACGGGTCTCGGCGGCAGAGGAGCTTTCTTT. Residues: CASMTGLGGRGAFF.

This clonotype was observed once. The rearrangement links TRBV3-1 to TRBJ2-2, with a tentative D call TRBD2 (5 bases). The CDR3 extends over 16 amino acids. Trimming removed 6 bases at V and 6 bases at J, with 20 bases between. Germline CDR1 LGHDT, CDR2 YNNKEL (reference sequence). The CDR3 nucleotides are TGTGCCAGCAGTCAATTACTAGGACGGACGCCCGGGGAGCTGTTTTTT. Amino acid sequence: CASSQLLGRTPGELFF.

This clonotype was counted between two and nine times. The V gene is TRBV30, the J gene TRBJ1-2; D might be TRBD1 (6 bases). The length of the CDR3 is 14 residues. V was trimmed by 3 bases and J by 2 bases, leaving 13 bases between them. The germline gives CDR1 GTSNPN, CDR2 SVGIG (reference sequence). The CDR3 nucleotides are TGTGCCTGGAGCGAGGACAGCTTAAACTATGGCTACACCTTC. Amino acids: CAWSEDSLNYGYTF.

Notes on this clonotype: This may arise from a read error, as a much more abundant clone is one base away. Since no conserved phenylalanine or tryptophan closes the CDR3, a read error is the likely cause. V usage is TRBV20-1 and J usage is TRBJ2-4; TRBD2 might be the D (5 bases). The CDR3 is 16 residues long. Per the germline V gene, CDR1 is DFQATT and CDR2 is SNEGSKA (reference sequence). Trimming left V 0 bases short and J 0 bases short, with 12 bases between. CDR3 sequence: CSAREWLAEAKNIQYS. The CDR3 bases are TGCAGTGCTAGAGAGTGGCTAGCCGAAGCCAAAAACATTCAGTACTCC.

The chain joins TRBV11-2 to TRBJ2-1; possible D gene TRBD2, 6 bases. Per germline, CDR1 SGHAT and CDR2 FQNNGV. This CDR3 spans 12 amino acids. Deletions cut 2 bases from V and 11 bases from J, with 10 bases between. The CDR3 DNA reads as TGTGCCAGCAGCTTATGGGGGGTACAGCAGTTCTTC. Amino acid sequence: CASSLWGVQQFF.

The CDR3 bases are TGTGCCAGCAGCTTGGGGGGGGGGATGCCTCGGAATGAGCAGTTCTTC. Its protein product is CASSLGGGMPRNEQFF. The gene calls are TRBV7-9 and TRBJ2-1; the match to TRBD2 covers 7 bases. Germline-derived CDR1 and CDR2 are SEHNR and FQNEAQ (reference sequence). CDR3 length: 16 amino acids. V lost 3 bases, J lost 7 bases, and 12 bases stayed unmatched.

The V gene is TRBV7-9, the J gene TRBJ2-6; D is unresolved. V shed 5 bases and J shed 0 bases, with 14 bases lying between them. This CDR3 comprises 17 residues. Germline loops: CDR1 SEHNR, CDR2 FQNEAQ (reference sequence). CDR3 nucleotide sequence: TGTGCCAGCAGCCGGCGACTGACCTTCTCTGGGGCCAACGTCCTGACTTTC. Residues: CASSRRLTFSGANVLTF. Based on the CDR3 plus reference TRBV7-9 and TRBJ2-6, the full variable domain is DTGVSQNPRHKITKRGQNVTFRCDPISEHNRLYWYRQTLGQGPEFLTYFQNEAQLEKSRLLSDRFSAERPKGSFSTLEIQRTEQGDSAMYLCASSRRLTFSGANVLTFGAGSRLTVL.

The chain has TRBV20-1 and TRBJ1-2; TRBD1 matches at 7 bases. The ends lost 3 bases at V and 6 bases at J; junction bases unmatched: 7. The CDR3 has 13 amino acids. Germline CDR1 DFQATT, CDR2 SNEGSKA (reference sequence). DNA for the CDR3: TGCAGTGCTAGGGAGACAGGGTCCGATGGCTACACCTTC. Translated, it gives CSARETGSDGYTF.

This clonotype has just a few counts. The gene calls are TRBV14 and TRBJ2-6; D uncertain. The CDR3 is 17 amino acids. The germline CDR1 and CDR2 sequences are SGHDN and FVKESK. The ends were cut back, 2 bases at V and 0 bases at J, with 11 bases in the middle. The CDR3 DNA sequence: TGTGCCAGCAGCCAACCTCTATTGGGCTCTGGGGCCAACGTCCTGACTTTC. Amino acids: CASSQPLLGSGANVLTF.

On this clonotype: The missing conserved phenylalanine or tryptophan at the end of this CDR3 makes a read error likely. The chain links TRBV10-3 to TRBJ1-2, with 10 bases that match TRBD1. The CDR3 extends over 15 amino acids. V dropped 11 bases and J dropped 8; count of bases not matched to a gene: 17. Germline assignment: CDR1 ENHRY and CDR2 SYGVKD. The CDR3 reads CAAQASGQGRVGYTY. CDR3 nucleotides: TGTGCCGCCCAGGCCTCGGGACAGGGGAGAGTCGGCTACACCTAC.

The J gene is TRBJ2-2, the V gene TRBV20-1; D remains ambiguous. With 6 bases removed from V and 6 bases from J, the gap between germline ends came to 8 bases. The CDR3 consists of 11 residues. Germline V gene data show CDR1 as DFQATT and CDR2 as SNEGSKA (reference sequence). The CDR3: CSARQSGELFF. CDR3 DNA sequence: TGCAGTGCAAGACAATCCGGGGAGCTGTTTTTT.

The gene calls are TRBV12-3 or TRBV12-4 and TRBJ2-7; 10 bases align to TRBD2. The CDR3 extends over 14 amino acids. Unmatched junction bases numbered 5, after V lost 6 bases and J lost 3 bases. The CDR3, as DNA: TGTGCCAGCAGCCCTATAGCGGGGGGCTACGAGCAGTACTTC. Its translation: CASSPIAGGYEQYF.

Ten or more counts support this clonotype. The genes are TRBV28 and TRBJ2-7; no firm D call. CDR3 size: 13 residues. Germline V gene sequence: CDR1 MDHEN, CDR2 SYDVKM. V shed 7 bases and J shed 0 bases, with 10 bases lying between them. CDR3 DNA: TGTGCCAGCAATCCCGAGGACTCCTACGAGCAGTACTTC. Amino acid sequence: CASNPEDSYEQYF.

This clonotype was counted ten times or more. V usage is TRBV15 and J usage is TRBJ2-7; possibly TRBD1 for D (5 bases). The V gene lost 0 bases and the J gene lost 1 base, with 7 bases spanning the gap. Germline CDR1 is LNHNV and CDR2 is YYDKDF (reference sequence). CDR3 length equals 14 residues. The DNA of the CDR3 is TGTGCCACCAGCAGAGATAGGGGATCCTACGAGCAGTACTTC. Amino acids: CATSRDRGSYEQYF.

This clonotype showed up many times. The chain uses TRBV10-3 and TRBJ1-6, with D possibly matching TRBD1 (6 bases). Germline assignment: CDR1 ENHRY and CDR2 SYGVKD. Trimming shortened V by 3 bases and J by 5 bases, and 14 bases separated the two germline ends. This CDR3 region has 16 residues. The CDR3 is CAISEGGNNDNSPLHF. The CDR3 nucleotides are TGTGCCATCAGTGAAGGGGGGAATAACGATAATTCACCCCTCCACTTT.

The chain employs TRBV4-3 and TRBJ1-6; 11 bases fit TRBD1. J gave up 10 bases and V 0 bases, and 5 bases lay outside the gene matches. This CDR3 has 16 amino acids. Germline CDR1 is LGHNA and CDR2 is YSLEER. The CDR3 DNA sequence: TGCGCCAGCAGCCAAGATGTGCGGACAGGGGGCTCACCCCTCCACTTT. Translating gives CASSQDVRTGGSPLHF.

This clonotype was detected only a few times. V is TRBV20-1 and J is TRBJ1-6, with D possibly being TRBD1 (5 bases). Germline CDR1 DFQATT, CDR2 SNEGSKA (reference sequence). CDR3 length equals 14 residues. Trimming stripped 0 bases from V and 8 bases from J, with 11 bases between. The DNA of the CDR3 is TGCAGTGCTAGAGATCAGGGCTCGGATTCACCCCTCCACTTT. This encodes CSARDQGSDSPLHF.

V is TRBV19 and J is TRBJ1-1; the D gene is possibly TRBD1 (6 bases). V was shortened by 6 bases and J by 1 base, with 15 bases between the two germline ends. CDR1 LNHDA and CDR2 SQIVND come from the germline V gene (reference sequence). The CDR3 covers 15 residues. The CDR3 spells CASRFVGARNTEAFF. CDR3 bases: TGTGCCAGTAGATTTGTGGGGGCGCGGAACACTGAAGCTTTCTTT.

This clonotype has only a few counts. The V call is TRBV12-3 or TRBV12-4, the J call TRBJ1-5; 8 bases are shared with TRBD1. V lost 6 bases to trimming and J lost 7 bases; unmatched junction nucleotides: 2. This CDR3 is built from 12 residues. CDR3: CASRGTGQPQHF. The CDR3 coding sequence is TGTGCCAGCAGGGGGACAGGCCAGCCCCAGCATTTT.

This clonotype showed up many times. This chain links TRBV15 with TRBJ1-1, with D unclear. Germline lookup yields CDR1 LNHNV and CDR2 YYDKDF (reference sequence). Trimming left V 3 bases short and J 1 base short, with 12 bases between. The CDR3 extends over 15 amino acids. The CDR3, as DNA: TGTGCCACCAGCAGTGCTTGGAAGGAGAACACTGAAGCTTTCTTT. Translating it yields CATSSAWKENTEAFF. The complete variable domain, with remaining parts taken from reference TRBV15 and TRBJ1-1, reads DAMVIQNPRYQVTQFGKPVTLSCSQTLNHNVMYWYQQKSSQAPKLLFHYYDKDFNNEADTPDNFQSRRPNTSFCFLDIRSPGLGDTAMYLCATSSAWKENTEAFFGQGTRLTVV.

This clonotype was counted many times. The chain has TRBV12-3 or TRBV12-4 and TRBJ1-1, with 7 bases lining up with TRBD1. This CDR3 is built from 13 residues. The V segment lost 6 bases and the J segment 4 bases; nucleotides outside the gene matches: 5. In nucleotides, the CDR3 is TGTGCCAGCAGCTTACAGGGGCTCACTGAAGCTTTCTTT. This codes for CASSLQGLTEAFF.

This clonotype was seen repeatedly, ten times or more. The J gene is TRBJ2-7, the V gene TRBV27, with 7 bases aligning to TRBD1. CDR3 length: 14 residues. V lost 5 bases and J lost 1; bases outside the gene matches: 5. Germline V CDR1 and CDR2: MNHEY, SMNVEV (reference sequence). The CDR3 protein is CASSLGTASYEQYF. The CDR3 DNA sequence: TGTGCCAGCAGTCTCGGGACAGCATCCTACGAGCAGTACTTC.